The clone carrying this TCR beta chain was seen ten or more times. The sample comes from a study of low-dose radiotherapy and immunotherapy resistance in tumors. Study details: Individuals in Cohort 2 had 1 Gy per fraction every two weeks, adding up to 13 Gy over 26 weeks. Every two weeks patients got nivolumab 240 mg flat dose, plus ipilimumab 1 mg/kg every six weeks, intravenously.

Specified time point: after trial treatment. Treatment described: LDRT plus nivolumab, ipilimumab, low-dose cyclophosphamide and aspirin (RACIN trial). Nivolumab, ipilimumab, aspirin, low-dose cyclophosphamide and low-dose radiotherapy were all administered to the donors. This CDR3 is 11 amino acids long. Trimming took 4 bases from V and 6 from J, leaving 6 bases between them. The V gene's germline CDR1 is SGHAT and CDR2 FQNNGV. Priming of first-strand cDNA relied on TRAV- and TRBV-specific primers (covering alpha and beta chains). TCR amplification used about 20 PCR cycles, a constant-region primer and a V-primer adapter. Amplifying the isolated mRNA was done by in vitro transcription. One entry per CDR3 protein, called by TCRdb with MiXCR from the reads. The sample consists of 100,000 or so distinct CDR3 sequences, around 20% of them appearing once.

The chain couples TRBV11-2 to TRBJ1-1; D unclear. The input for sequencing was PBMCs, taken after low-dose radiotherapy plus immunotherapy. This clonotype was sampled from a male donor with prostate cancer. The CDR3 bases are TGTGCCAGCAGCTCAACATCTGAAGCTTTCTTT. It yields the protein CASSSTSEAFF. Full variable domain (remainder filled in from reference TRBV11-2 and TRBJ1-1): EAGVAQSPRYKIIEKRQSVAFWCNPISGHATLYWYQQILGQGPKLLIQFQNNGVVDDSQLPKDRFSAERLKGVDSTLKIQPAKLEDSAVYLCASSSTSEAFFGQGTRLTVV.